This paragraph covers one T cell receptor beta chain sequence. Its antigen is not identified. Several immunoSEQ plates received, in even portions, the genomic DNA of each subset. Clones were sequenced by immunoSEQ multiplex PCR, and TCRdb holds only the in-frame ones, with some missing. The repertoire holds over 2,000,000 clones, with around 93% as singletons. The CDR3 has 15 amino acids. Trimming pared 4 bases from V and 8 bases from J, leaving 19 bases between. The germline gives CDR1 SGDLS, CDR2 YYNGEE. Cells designated naive CD8 were CD45RO-negative and were positively selected for CCR7, with terminally differentiated effector memory CD45RA+ cells excluded. The data were taken from a study of shared clonotypes between healthy human individuals. The overall study: Donor composition was two women and three men, aged 18 to 49.

Study findings and constraints: At large depth, rarefaction still showed sorted-subset sequencing to be incomplete.

The sequenced sample was naive CD8+ T cells from PBMCs. The sequence was collected from a man between 18 and 35 years old in good health. Some clones in this sample may be carry-over from other donors' samples. V and J are TRBV9 and TRBJ2-1; D perhaps matches TRBD2 (6 bases). Here the CDR3 DNA reads TGTGCCAGCAGCCCGGGCCGGGAGCGGAGCTATGAGCAGTTCTTC. Its protein product is CASSPGRERSYEQFF.